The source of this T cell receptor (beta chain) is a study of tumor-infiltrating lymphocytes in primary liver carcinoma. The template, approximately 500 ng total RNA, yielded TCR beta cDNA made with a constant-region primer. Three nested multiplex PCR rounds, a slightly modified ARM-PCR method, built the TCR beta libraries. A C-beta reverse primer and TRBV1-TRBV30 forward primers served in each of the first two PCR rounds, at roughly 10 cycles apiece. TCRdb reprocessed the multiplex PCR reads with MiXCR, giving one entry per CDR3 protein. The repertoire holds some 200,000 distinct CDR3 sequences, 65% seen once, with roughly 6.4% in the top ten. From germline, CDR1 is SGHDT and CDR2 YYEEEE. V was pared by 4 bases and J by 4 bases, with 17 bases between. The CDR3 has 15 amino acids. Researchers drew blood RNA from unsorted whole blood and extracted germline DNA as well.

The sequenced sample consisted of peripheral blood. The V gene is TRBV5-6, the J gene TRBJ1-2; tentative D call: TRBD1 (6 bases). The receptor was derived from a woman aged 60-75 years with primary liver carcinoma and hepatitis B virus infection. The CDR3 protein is CASSPDRMGSYGYTF. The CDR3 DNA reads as TGTGCCAGCAGCCCCGACAGGATGGGCTCCTATGGCTACACCTTC.